Below are 11 T cell receptor beta chains sequenced from a single sample in a study of shared clonotypes between healthy human individuals. Data came from immunoSEQ multiplex PCR; TCRdb stores just in-frame clones and leaves some out. The sample carries 450,000 to 600,000 clones, 75% to 85% recorded once. Sequenced material: PBMCs. These receptors were taken from a woman aged 40 to 50 in good health. Some clones in this sample may be carry-over from other donors' samples.

A few counts support this clone. The chain joins TRBV7-2 to TRBJ2-1; the match to TRBD2 covers 11 bases. V shed 5 bases and J 8 bases; nucleotides not matched to a gene: 8. CDR3 length: 15 amino acids. Germline CDR1 reads SGHTA; CDR2 reads FQGNSA. Here the CDR3 reads CASSLSGRAIDEQFF. Here the CDR3 DNA reads TGTGCCAGCAGCCTTAGCGGGAGGGCCATAGATGAGCAGTTCTTC.

V and J are TRBV19 and TRBJ1-1; D gene ambiguous. The germline gives CDR1 LNHDA, CDR2 SQIVND (reference sequence). There are 13 residues in the CDR3. Trimming removed 5 bases from V and 2 bases from J, with 9 bases in between. For the CDR3, the DNA is TGTGCCAGTAGTGCCCAGTATAACACTGAAGCTTTCTTT. This encodes CASSAQYNTEAFF.

The rearrangement joins TRBV7-7 to TRBJ2-5; the match to TRBD1 covers 10 bases. Germline V gene data show CDR1 as SSHAT and CDR2 as FNYEAQ (reference sequence). V was pared by 5 bases and J by 5 bases, with 8 bases of the junction left unmatched. The CDR3 loop spans 15 amino acids. For the CDR3, the DNA is TGTGCCAGCAGCGCCGGGACAGGGGAAGGGGAGACCCAGTACTTC. As protein: CASSAGTGEGETQYF.

The V call is TRBV2, the J call TRBJ2-6, with unresolved D. The V gene lost 6 bases and the J gene lost 0 bases, with 6 bases spanning the gap. The CDR3 is 14 amino acids. Germline CDR1 and CDR2: SNHLY and FYNNEI. The CDR3 loop is CASSTASGANVLTF. Written as DNA, the CDR3 is TGTGCCAGCAGCACGGCCTCTGGGGCCAACGTCCTGACTTTC.

J is TRBJ2-5 and V is TRBV5-1; TRBD2 aligns across 9 bases. Trimming cost V 2 bases and J 0 bases; bases outside gene matches: 8. This CDR3 is built from 17 residues. Per the germline V gene, CDR1 is SGHRS and CDR2 is YFSETQ. CDR3: CASSFGAGGHYQETQYF. CDR3 DNA sequence: TGCGCCAGCAGCTTTGGAGCGGGAGGACACTACCAAGAGACCCAGTACTTC.

This chain's CDR3 is CATSRVVLAPLHF. CDR3 nucleotide sequence: TGTGCCACCAGCAGAGTTGTCTTAGCACCCCTCCACTTT. The gene calls are TRBV15 and TRBJ1-6; D is unclear. Germline V CDR1 and CDR2: LNHNV, YYDKDF (reference sequence). The CDR3 loop spans 13 amino acids. Trimming took off 1 base at V and 11 bases at J, with 9 bases between the two ends.

J is TRBJ1-2 and V is TRBV28, with 8 bases identical to TRBD1. Germline V gene lookup returns CDR1 MDHEN and CDR2 SYDVKM. The V gene end was trimmed by 3 bases and the J gene end by 8 bases; junction bases not matched to a gene: 5. The CDR3 spans 13 residues. The CDR3 coding sequence is TGTGCCAGCAGTTTGCAGGGGGCGATCGGCTACACCTTC. Protein sequence: CASSLQGAIGYTF.

In this sample, this clone turned up many times. The same CDR3 also results from other DNA sequences found in this sample. This chain uses TRBV5-8 with TRBJ2-2, with no clear D. The V and J ends lost 0 bases and 8 bases respectively, with 5 bases between them. CDR1 is SGHTS and CDR2 is YDEGEE in the germline V gene. The CDR3 has 12 amino acids. Here the CDR3 reads CASSLDGGELFF. The CDR3 coding sequence is TGTGCCAGCAGCTTGGACGGGGGGGAGCTGTTTTTT.

In regard to this clone: The identical CDR3 is also encoded by other nucleotide sequences in the sample. J is TRBJ1-4 and V is TRBV5-1; 7 nucleotides align to TRBD1. V lost 2 bases, J lost 4 bases, and 2 bases stayed unmatched. Germline CDR1 SGHRS, CDR2 YFSETQ. This CDR3 comprises 14 residues. The CDR3 DNA reads TGCGCCAGCAGCTTAGGGGACAGTAATGAAAAACTGTTTTTT. Amino acid sequence: CASSLGDSNEKLFF.

This chain joins TRBV30 and TRBJ2-1; D remains unclear. Trimming removed 1 base at V and 5 bases at J, with 18 bases between. The CDR3 totals 16 residues. CDR1 is GTSNPN and CDR2 is SVGIG in the germline V gene (reference sequence). This CDR3 is CAWSGSRTSVDNEQFF. DNA for the CDR3: TGTGCCTGGAGTGGGAGTCGGACGAGCGTCGACAATGAGCAGTTCTTC.

The chain couples TRBV18 to TRBJ2-7; D uncertain. CDR3 length: 13 amino acids. Trimming pared 2 bases from V and 3 bases from J, leaving 8 bases between. Germline V gene lookup returns CDR1 KGHSH and CDR2 LQKENI. CDR3 sequence: CASSPSASYEQYF. DNA of the CDR3: TGTGCCAGCTCACCATCGGCTAGCTACGAGCAGTACTTC.